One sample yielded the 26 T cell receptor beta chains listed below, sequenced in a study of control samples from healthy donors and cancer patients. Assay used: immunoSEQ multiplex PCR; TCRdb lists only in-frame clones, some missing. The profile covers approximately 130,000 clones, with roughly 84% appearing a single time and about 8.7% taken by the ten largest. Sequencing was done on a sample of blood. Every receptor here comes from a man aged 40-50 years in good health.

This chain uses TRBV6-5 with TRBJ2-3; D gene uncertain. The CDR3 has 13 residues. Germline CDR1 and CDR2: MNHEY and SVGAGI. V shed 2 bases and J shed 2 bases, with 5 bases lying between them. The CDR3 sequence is CASSYDPTDTQYF. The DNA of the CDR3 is TGTGCCAGCAGTTACGACCCCACAGATACGCAGTATTTT.

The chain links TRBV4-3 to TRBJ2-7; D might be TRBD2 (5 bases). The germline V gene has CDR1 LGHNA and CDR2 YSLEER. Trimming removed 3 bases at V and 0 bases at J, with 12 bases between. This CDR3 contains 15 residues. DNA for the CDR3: TGCGCCAGCAGCCACTGGGGAGTGGGCTCCTACGAGCAGTACTTC. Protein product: CASSHWGVGSYEQYF.

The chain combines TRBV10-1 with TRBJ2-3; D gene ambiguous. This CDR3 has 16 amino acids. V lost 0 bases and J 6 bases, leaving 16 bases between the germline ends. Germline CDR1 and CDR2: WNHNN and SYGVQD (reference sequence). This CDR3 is CASSESPSPKVDTQYF. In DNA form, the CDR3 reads TGCGCCAGCAGTGAGTCCCCTTCGCCGAAGGTGGATACGCAGTATTTT.

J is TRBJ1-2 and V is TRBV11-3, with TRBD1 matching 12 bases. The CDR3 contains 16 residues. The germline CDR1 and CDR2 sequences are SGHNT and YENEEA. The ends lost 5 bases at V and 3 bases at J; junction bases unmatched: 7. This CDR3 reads CASSPGQGAGDYGYTF. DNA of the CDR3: TGTGCCAGCAGCCCGGGACAGGGGGCTGGGGACTATGGCTACACCTTC.

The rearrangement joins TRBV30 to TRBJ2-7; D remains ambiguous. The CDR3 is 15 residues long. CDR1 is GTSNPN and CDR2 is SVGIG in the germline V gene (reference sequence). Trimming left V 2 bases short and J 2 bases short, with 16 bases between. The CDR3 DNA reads TGTGCCTGGAGTAAGCCCCTAAGCTTCACCTACGAGCAGTACTTC. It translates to CAWSKPLSFTYEQYF. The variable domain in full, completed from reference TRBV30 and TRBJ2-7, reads SQTIHQWPATLVQPVGSPLSLECTVEGTSNPNLYWYRQAAGRGLQLLFYSVGIGQISSEVPQNLSASRPQDRQFILSSKKLLLSDSGFYLCAWSKPLSFTYEQYFGPGTRLTVT.

DNA for the CDR3: TGCGCCAGCAGCCAAGAGGCGGGGGGCAATGGCTACACCTTC. This gives the protein CASSQEAGGNGYTF. The chain recombines TRBV4-3 with TRBJ1-2; D is possibly TRBD1 (6 bases). This CDR3 region has 14 residues. Germline V gene lookup returns CDR1 LGHNA and CDR2 YSLEER. V lost 0 bases, J lost 6 bases, and 11 bases lay in between.

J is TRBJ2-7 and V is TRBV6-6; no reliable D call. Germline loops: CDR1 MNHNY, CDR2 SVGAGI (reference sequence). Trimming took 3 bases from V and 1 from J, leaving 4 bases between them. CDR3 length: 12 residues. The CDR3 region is CASSYSSYEQYF. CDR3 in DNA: TGTGCCAGCAGTTATTCATCCTACGAGCAGTACTTC.

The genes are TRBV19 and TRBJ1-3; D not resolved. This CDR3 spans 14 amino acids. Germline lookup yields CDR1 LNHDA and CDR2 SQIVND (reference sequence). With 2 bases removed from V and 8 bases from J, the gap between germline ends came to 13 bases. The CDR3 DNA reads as TGTGCCAGTAGTATAAAAGGGAGTGCGGACACCATATATTTT. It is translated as CASSIKGSADTIYF.

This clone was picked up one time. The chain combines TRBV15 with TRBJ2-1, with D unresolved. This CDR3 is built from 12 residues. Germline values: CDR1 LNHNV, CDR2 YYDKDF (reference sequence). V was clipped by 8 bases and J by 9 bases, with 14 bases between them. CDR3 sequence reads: CATRSFESEQFF. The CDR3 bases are TGTGCCACCCGATCCTTCGAGAGTGAGCAGTTCTTC.

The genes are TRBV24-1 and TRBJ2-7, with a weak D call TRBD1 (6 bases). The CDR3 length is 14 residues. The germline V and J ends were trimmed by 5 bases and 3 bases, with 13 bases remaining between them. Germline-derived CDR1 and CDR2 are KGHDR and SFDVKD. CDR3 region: CATSAQGLSYEQYF. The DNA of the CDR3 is TGTGCCACCAGTGCTCAGGGGCTCAGCTACGAGCAGTACTTC.

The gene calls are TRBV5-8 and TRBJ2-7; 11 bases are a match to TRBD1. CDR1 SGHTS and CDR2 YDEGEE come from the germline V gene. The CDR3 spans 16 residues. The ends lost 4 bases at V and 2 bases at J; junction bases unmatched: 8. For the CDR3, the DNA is TGTGCCAGCAGCAAGGGGACAGGGGGGTCGACCTACGAGCAGTACTTC. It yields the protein CASSKGTGGSTYEQYF.

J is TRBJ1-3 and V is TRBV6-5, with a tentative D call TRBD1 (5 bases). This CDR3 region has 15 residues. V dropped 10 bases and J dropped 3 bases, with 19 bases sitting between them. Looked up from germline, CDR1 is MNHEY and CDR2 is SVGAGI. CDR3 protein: CAISPGVLSGNTIYF. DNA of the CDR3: TGTGCCATAAGCCCGGGGGTCTTAAGTGGAAACACCATATATTTT.

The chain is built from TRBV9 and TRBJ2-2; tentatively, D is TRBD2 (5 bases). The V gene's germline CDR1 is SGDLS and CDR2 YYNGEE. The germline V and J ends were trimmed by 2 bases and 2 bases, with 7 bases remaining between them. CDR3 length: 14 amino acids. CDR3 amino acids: CASSVDYNTGELFF. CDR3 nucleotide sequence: TGTGCCAGCAGCGTTGACTACAACACCGGGGAGCTGTTTTTT.

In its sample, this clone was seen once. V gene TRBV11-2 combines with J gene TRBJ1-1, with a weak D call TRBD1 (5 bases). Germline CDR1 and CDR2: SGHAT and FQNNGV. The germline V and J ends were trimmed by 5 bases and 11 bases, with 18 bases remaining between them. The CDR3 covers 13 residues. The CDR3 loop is CASSRGVVGGAFF. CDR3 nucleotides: TGTGCCAGCAGCCGGGGCGTGGTAGGAGGGGCTTTCTTT.

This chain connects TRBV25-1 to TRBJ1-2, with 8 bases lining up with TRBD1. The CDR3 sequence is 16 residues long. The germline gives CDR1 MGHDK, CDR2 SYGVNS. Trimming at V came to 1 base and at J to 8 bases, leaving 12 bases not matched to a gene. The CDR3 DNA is TGTGCCAGCAGTGAATTGGGTGGGCGTCAGGGGGCCGGCTACACCTTC. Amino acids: CASSELGGRQGAGYTF.

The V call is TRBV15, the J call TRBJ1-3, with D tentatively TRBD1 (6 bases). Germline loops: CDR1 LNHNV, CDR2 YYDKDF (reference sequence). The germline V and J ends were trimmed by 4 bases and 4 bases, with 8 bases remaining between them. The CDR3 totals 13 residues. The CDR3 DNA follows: TGTGCCACCAGCACAGGGGAAGGAAACACCATATATTTT. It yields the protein CATSTGEGNTIYF.

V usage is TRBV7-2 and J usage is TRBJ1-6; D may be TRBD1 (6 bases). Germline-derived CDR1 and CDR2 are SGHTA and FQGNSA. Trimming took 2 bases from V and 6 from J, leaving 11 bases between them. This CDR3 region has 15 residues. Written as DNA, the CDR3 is TGTGCCAGCAGCTTATCTGGCAGGGGTAATTCACCCCTCCACTTT. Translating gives CASSLSGRGNSPLHF.

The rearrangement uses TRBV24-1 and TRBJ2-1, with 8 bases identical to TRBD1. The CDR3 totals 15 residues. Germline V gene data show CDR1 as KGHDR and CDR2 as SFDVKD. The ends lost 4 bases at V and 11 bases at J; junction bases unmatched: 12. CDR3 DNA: TGTGCCACCAGTGAAACCGGGACAGGTACAAAACAGCAGTTCTTC. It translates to CATSETGTGTKQQFF.

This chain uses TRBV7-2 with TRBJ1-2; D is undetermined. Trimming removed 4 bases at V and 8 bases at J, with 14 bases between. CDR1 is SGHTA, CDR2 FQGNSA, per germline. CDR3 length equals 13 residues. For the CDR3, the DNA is TGTGCCAGCAGCTCGGGAGGGTCTGAAGGCTACACCTTC. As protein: CASSSGGSEGYTF.

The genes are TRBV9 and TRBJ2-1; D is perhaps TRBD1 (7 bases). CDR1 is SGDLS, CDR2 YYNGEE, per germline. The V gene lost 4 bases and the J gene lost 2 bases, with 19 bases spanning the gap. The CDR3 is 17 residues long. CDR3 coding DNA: TGTGCCAGCAGCCAGCGACAGGGAGGAAGACCCTACAATGAGCAGTTCTTC. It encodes CASSQRQGGRPYNEQFF.

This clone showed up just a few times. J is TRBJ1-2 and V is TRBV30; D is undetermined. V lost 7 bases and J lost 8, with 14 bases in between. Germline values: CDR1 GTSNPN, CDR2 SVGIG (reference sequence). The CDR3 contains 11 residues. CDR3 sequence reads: CASDRGGGYTF. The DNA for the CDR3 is TGTGCCTCCGACCGGGGAGGAGGCTACACCTTC.

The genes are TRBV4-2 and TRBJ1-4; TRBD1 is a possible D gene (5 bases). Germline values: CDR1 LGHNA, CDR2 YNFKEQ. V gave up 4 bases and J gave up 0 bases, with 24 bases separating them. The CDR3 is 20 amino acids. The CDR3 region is CASSRRPWTKNSATNEKLFF. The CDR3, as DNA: TGTGCCAGCAGCCGACGTCCCTGGACAAAAAATAGTGCAACTAATGAAAAACTGTTTTTT.

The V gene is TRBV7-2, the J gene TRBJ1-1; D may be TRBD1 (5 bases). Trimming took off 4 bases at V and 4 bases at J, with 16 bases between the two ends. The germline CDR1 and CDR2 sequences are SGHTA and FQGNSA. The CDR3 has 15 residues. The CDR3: CASSSWGDGGTEAFF. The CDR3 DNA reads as TGTGCCAGCAGCTCCTGGGGGGATGGGGGCACTGAAGCTTTCTTT.

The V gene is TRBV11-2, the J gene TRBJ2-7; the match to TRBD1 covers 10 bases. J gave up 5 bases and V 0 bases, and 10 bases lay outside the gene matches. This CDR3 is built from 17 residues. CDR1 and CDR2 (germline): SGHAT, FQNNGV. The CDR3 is CASSLEVLGTGVDEQYF. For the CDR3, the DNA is TGTGCCAGCAGCTTAGAGGTCCTGGGGACAGGGGTCGACGAGCAGTACTTC.

CDR3 nucleotide sequence: TGCGCCAGCAGCTACGCCCAGGGGGTGTACAATGAGCAGTTCTTC. This codes for CASSYAQGVYNEQFF. The chain has TRBV5-1 and TRBJ2-1; 7 bases are a match to TRBD1. Germline-derived CDR1 and CDR2 are SGHRS and YFSETQ. The CDR3 has 15 amino acids. V shed 3 bases, J shed 4 bases, and the junction held 7 bases outside the gene matches.

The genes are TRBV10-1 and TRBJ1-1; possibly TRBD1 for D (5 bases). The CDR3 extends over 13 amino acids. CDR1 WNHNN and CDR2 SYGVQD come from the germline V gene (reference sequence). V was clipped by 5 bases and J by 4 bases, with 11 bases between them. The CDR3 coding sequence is TGCGCCAGCAGTCTTCAGGGAAGCACTGAAGCTTTCTTT. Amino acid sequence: CASSLQGSTEAFF.